These 21 T cell receptor beta chains came from one sample sequenced in a study of shared T cell receptors in the human thymus. Method: immunoSEQ multiplex PCR; TCRdb's copy keeps in-frame clones and lacks some. In the table there are roughly 700,000 clones, roughly 90% of which are singletons. Another study also made use of these data, one on human thymus T cells.

Sequencing input: thymocytes. These receptors were taken from a boy younger than two with a congenital heart defect.

The chain uses TRBV19 and TRBJ2-1; 8 nucleotides agree with TRBD2. Germline trimming cut 5 bases from V and 6 bases from J; bases unmatched to any gene: 9. The CDR3 has 15 residues. Germline-derived CDR1 and CDR2 are LNHDA and SQIVND (reference sequence). The CDR3 sequence: CASSFPGLAPNEQFF. CDR3 sequence (DNA): TGTGCCAGTAGTTTCCCTGGACTAGCCCCCAATGAGCAGTTCTTC.

The V and J genes are TRBV27 and TRBJ2-7; 8 bases are shared with TRBD1. CDR3 length equals 16 residues. CDR1 MNHEY and CDR2 SMNVEV come from the germline V gene (reference sequence). The J segment lost 2 bases and the V segment lost 4 bases, leaving 10 bases of the junction unmatched. CDR3 in amino acids: CASSSHPGGNPYEQYF. The CDR3, as DNA: TGTGCCAGCAGTTCTCACCCAGGGGGCAACCCCTACGAGCAGTACTTC.

This rearrangement joins TRBV15 to TRBJ2-7; D might be TRBD1 (6 bases). CDR3 length: 16 residues. Germline CDR1 reads LNHNV; CDR2 reads YYDKDF (reference sequence). The V gene lost 3 bases and the J gene lost 5 bases, with 20 bases spanning the gap. The CDR3 protein is CATSRARQGFSDEQYF. In nucleotides, the CDR3 is TGTGCCACCAGCAGGGCCCGGCAGGGGTTCAGCGACGAGCAGTACTTC.

This clone turned up a few times. The chain employs TRBV6-5 and TRBJ1-1; 7 bases fit TRBD1. V was pared by 6 bases and J by 5 bases, with 9 bases of the junction left unmatched. The CDR3 spans 14 residues. The germline V gene encodes CDR1 MNHEY and CDR2 SVGAGI. This chain's CDR3 is CASRNHRGSTEAFF. Here the CDR3 DNA reads TGTGCCAGCAGGAACCACAGGGGTAGTACTGAAGCTTTCTTT.

This clone came up once. This chain links TRBV28 with TRBJ2-3; no reliable D call. The V gene lost 11 bases and the J gene lost 1 base, with 10 bases spanning the gap. Germline CDR1 and CDR2: MDHEN and SYDVKM. This CDR3 has 12 amino acids. CDR3 loop: CAVQPGTDTQYF. CDR3 DNA sequence: TGTGCCGTCCAACCGGGCACAGATACGCAGTATTTT.

The chain links TRBV18 to TRBJ2-3; 9 nucleotides line up with TRBD2. Germline V CDR1 and CDR2: KGHSH, LQKENI. The CDR3 runs to 17 residues. V shed 1 base and J 1 base; nucleotides not matched to a gene: 6. CDR3 amino acids: CASSPRSGRFGTDTQYF. The CDR3 DNA reads TGTGCCAGCTCACCACGCAGCGGGAGGTTCGGCACAGATACGCAGTATTTT.

This chain joins TRBV7-2 and TRBJ2-2; TRBD1 matches 8 bases. Germline values: CDR1 SGHTA, CDR2 FQGNSA. The CDR3 has 17 amino acids. V lost 4 bases and J lost 0; bases outside the gene matches: 7. The CDR3 spells CASSSSQDRANTGELFF. CDR3 DNA: TGTGCCAGCAGCTCCTCTCAGGACAGGGCGAACACCGGGGAGCTGTTTTTT.

The chain links TRBV13 to TRBJ2-3, with 9 bases lining up with TRBD2. Germline CDR1 and CDR2: PRHDT and FYEKMQ (reference sequence). The junction had 8 bases not matched to a gene; V was cut back by 4 bases and J by 6 bases. The CDR3 loop spans 15 amino acids. The CDR3 sequence: CASSSPGLASDTQYF. CDR3 nucleotides: TGTGCCAGCAGCTCGCCGGGACTAGCATCGGATACGCAGTATTTT.

V and J are TRBV13 and TRBJ2-3; TRBD2 aligns across 7 bases. This CDR3 has 15 amino acids. Germline V CDR1 and CDR2: PRHDT, FYEKMQ (reference sequence). V dropped 3 bases and J dropped 4; count of bases not matched to a gene: 7. The CDR3 DNA follows: TGTGCCAGCAGCTTGGGCGGGAGTAGCGCAGATACGCAGTATTTT. This codes for CASSLGGSSADTQYF.

The chain combines TRBV30 with TRBJ2-7; D is perhaps TRBD2 (6 bases). The CDR3 totals 14 residues. With 3 bases removed from V and 3 bases from J, the gap between germline ends came to 15 bases. Germline CDR1 is GTSNPN and CDR2 is SVGIG (reference sequence). The CDR3 loop is CAWSAPTSYYEQYF. In DNA form, the CDR3 reads TGTGCCTGGAGCGCCCCGACTAGTTACTACGAGCAGTACTTC. Filled out from reference TRBV30 and TRBJ2-7, the complete variable domain reads SQTIHQWPATLVQPVGSPLSLECTVEGTSNPNLYWYRQAAGRGLQLLFYSVGIGQISSEVPQNLSASRPQDRQFILSSKKLLLSDSGFYLCAWSAPTSYYEQYFGPGTRLTVT.

In this sample, this clone turned up once. This chain joins TRBV27 and TRBJ2-3; TRBD2 matches at 10 bases. Trimming took 4 bases from V and 2 from J; bases not matched to a gene: 6. This CDR3 is built from 16 residues. CDR1 is MNHEY, CDR2 SMNVEV, per germline (reference sequence). DNA for the CDR3: TGTGCCAGCAGTTCGAAAGCGGGAGGGCCCACAGATACGCAGTATTTT. It encodes CASSSKAGGPTDTQYF.

This rearrangement joins TRBV27 to TRBJ2-7; TRBD2 might be the D (6 bases). V lost 2 bases, J lost 2 bases, and 19 bases lay in between. Germline assignment: CDR1 MNHEY and CDR2 SMNVEV (reference sequence). The CDR3 totals 17 residues. The CDR3 is CASSLAPRDPGAYEQYF. DNA for the CDR3: TGTGCCAGCAGTTTAGCCCCCCGGGACCCGGGGGCCTACGAGCAGTACTTC.

Points on this clone: Other nucleotide sequences in the sample specify the same CDR3. The chain employs TRBV27 and TRBJ2-2; D call uncertain. This CDR3 contains 13 residues. Germline CDR1 and CDR2: MNHEY and SMNVEV (reference sequence). V lost 2 bases to trimming and J lost 3 bases, with 4 bases between them. The CDR3 DNA sequence: TGTGCCAGCAGTTTACGCGACACCGGGGAGCTGTTTTTT. It is translated as CASSLRDTGELFF.

The V gene is TRBV25-1, the J gene TRBJ2-1, with 12 bases identical to TRBD2. This CDR3 region has 18 residues. J lost 0 bases, V lost 5 bases, and 8 bases had no gene match. CDR1 is MGHDK, CDR2 SYGVNS, per germline. CDR3 in amino acids: CASSWTSGNASSYNEQFF. The CDR3 coding sequence is TGTGCCAGCAGTTGGACTAGCGGGAATGCAAGCTCCTACAATGAGCAGTTCTTC.

This clone was counted a few times. The chain uses TRBV6-5 and TRBJ1-3; tentative D call: TRBD1 (5 bases). Germline V CDR1 and CDR2: MNHEY, SVGAGI. The CDR3 spans 13 residues. The CDR3 nucleotides read TGTCCCAAAGCGGGGGGGTGGGGAAACACCATATATTTT. Protein product: CPKAGGWGNTIYF.

This chain links TRBV27 with TRBJ1-5; D gene unclear. Germline V gene sequence: CDR1 MNHEY, CDR2 SMNVEV (reference sequence). The germline V and J ends were trimmed by 5 bases and 7 bases, with 15 bases remaining between them. The CDR3 covers 14 residues. CDR3 coding DNA: TGTGCCAGCAGTCCGACTAGTATGAAGCAGCCCCAGCATTTT. Protein product: CASSPTSMKQPQHF.

V gene TRBV7-6 combines with J gene TRBJ2-6, with a tentative D call TRBD1 (5 bases). Looked up from germline, CDR1 is SGHVS and CDR2 is FNYEAQ. The CDR3 is made up of 16 amino acids. Trimming shortened V by 5 bases and J by 4 bases, and 15 bases separated the two germline ends. The CDR3 nucleotides are TGTGCCAGCAGCCACTTGAAGGGGCCCGGGGCCAACGTCCTGACTTTC. Its protein is CASSHLKGPGANVLTF. Full variable domain (missing parts from reference TRBV7-6 and TRBJ2-6): GAGVSQSPRYKVTKRGQDVALRCDPISGHVSLYWYRQALGQGPEFLTYFNYEAQQDKSGLPNDRFSAERPEGSISTLTIQRTEQRDSAMYRCASSHLKGPGANVLTFGAGSRLTVL.

V gene TRBV27 combines with J gene TRBJ2-1, with 9 bases matching TRBD1. The CDR3 extends over 14 amino acids. V was clipped by 8 bases and J by 8 bases; unmatched bases: 10. CDR1 is MNHEY and CDR2 is SMNVEV in the germline V gene (reference sequence). The CDR3 reads CASATGGSMDEQFF. The CDR3 nucleotides read TGTGCCAGCGCGACAGGGGGAAGTATGGATGAGCAGTTCTTC.

The chain recombines TRBV27 with TRBJ2-1; 10 nucleotides match TRBD2. This CDR3 is 18 amino acids long. From germline, CDR1 is MNHEY and CDR2 SMNVEV (reference sequence). Trimming cost V 5 bases and J 4 bases; bases outside gene matches: 14. The CDR3 DNA sequence: TGTGCCAGCAGTCTCCCCCAGCGGGAGGGGGCCCTTTACAATGAGCAGTTCTTC. Its translation: CASSLPQREGALYNEQFF.

The V gene is TRBV4-1, the J gene TRBJ1-4; D is unclear. The germline V and J ends were trimmed by 1 base and 8 bases, with 11 bases remaining between them. The V gene's germline CDR1 is MGHRA and CDR2 YSYEKL. This CDR3 contains 14 residues. The chain's CDR3 is CASSQVAAGEKLFF. DNA of the CDR3: TGCGCCAGCAGCCAAGTAGCAGCGGGGGAAAAACTGTTTTTT.

The rearrangement uses TRBV5-4 and TRBJ2-3, with D perhaps TRBD2 (7 bases). The ends were cut back, 3 bases at V and 4 bases at J, with 12 bases in the middle. This CDR3 is built from 14 residues. Germline V gene data show CDR1 as SGHNT and CDR2 as YYREEE (reference sequence). The DNA for the CDR3 is TGTGCCAGCAGCTGGGACGGGGGGCCAGATACGCAGTATTTT. It codes for CASSWDGGPDTQYF.